This T cell receptor (beta chain) was obtained from a study of blood T cell repertoires in COVID-19. Study background: PBMCs, B-cell-depleted T cells, or T cells provided the cDNA or gDNA that made up the material.

Per the original methods: How many nucleated cells were present was estimated from reference gene primer amplification. The method was immunoSEQ multiplex PCR; TCRdb's version includes in-frame clones alone and lacks a portion of them. V and J calls and clone size are given by that table; D and trimming were obtained from the DNA. This repertoire shows 25,000 to 35,000 clones, about 81% found once; its top ten account for roughly a third. The clonotype originates from a man older than 75 with acute or convalescent COVID-19. Material for sequencing was peripheral blood.

Written as DNA, the CDR3 is TGTGCCAGCAGTACTTACAATGAGCAGTTCTTC. It yields the protein CASSTYNEQFF. J is TRBJ2-1 and V is TRBV12-3 or TRBV12-4, with D unresolved. The CDR3 consists of 11 residues. Trimming removed 5 bases from V and 4 bases from J, with 3 bases in between.